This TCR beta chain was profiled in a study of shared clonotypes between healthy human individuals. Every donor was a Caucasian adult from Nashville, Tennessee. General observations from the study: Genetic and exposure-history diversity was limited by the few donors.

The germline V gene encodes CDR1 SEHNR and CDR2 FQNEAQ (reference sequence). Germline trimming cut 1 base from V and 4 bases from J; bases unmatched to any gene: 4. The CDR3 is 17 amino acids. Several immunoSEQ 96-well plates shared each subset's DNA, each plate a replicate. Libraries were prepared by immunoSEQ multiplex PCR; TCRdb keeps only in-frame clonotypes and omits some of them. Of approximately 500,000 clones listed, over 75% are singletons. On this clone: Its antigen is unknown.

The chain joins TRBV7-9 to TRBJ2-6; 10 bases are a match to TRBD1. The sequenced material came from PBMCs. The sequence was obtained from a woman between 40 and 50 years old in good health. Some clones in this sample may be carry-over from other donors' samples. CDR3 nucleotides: TGTGCCAGCAGCTTAGAAGGGACAGGGGACGGGGCCAACGTCCTGACTTTC. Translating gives CASSLEGTGDGANVLTF. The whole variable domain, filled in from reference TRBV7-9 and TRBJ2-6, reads DTGVSQNPRHKITKRGQNVTFRCDPISEHNRLYWYRQTLGQGPEFLTYFQNEAQLEKSRLLSDRFSAERPKGSFSTLEIQRTEQGDSAMYLCASSLEGTGDGANVLTFGAGSRLTVL.